The 31 T cell receptor beta chains listed next were all sequenced from one sample in a study of blood T cell repertoires in COVID-19. The data were produced by immunoSEQ multiplex PCR, yet TCRdb's version contains in-frame clones alone and is incomplete. The table lists 150,000 or so clones, roughly 83% of them singletons. Sequenced sample: peripheral blood. All receptors come from a woman aged 60-70 years with acute or convalescent COVID-19.

This clone was seen repeatedly, ten times or more. The CDR3 DNA reads TGTGCCAGCAGCCGGGGACTAGCGGGGGGCGGTGAGCAGTTCTTC. Amino acids: CASSRGLAGGGEQFF. The chain recombines TRBV3-1 (or the pseudogene TRBV3-2) with TRBJ2-1; 15 nucleotides match TRBD2. The CDR3 has 15 amino acids. V gave up 4 bases and J gave up 9 bases; unmatched junction bases: 4. CDR1 and CDR2 (germline): LGHDT, YNNKEL (reference sequence).

The rearrangement uses TRBV9 and TRBJ2-2, with TRBD1 identical over 7 bases. CDR3 length: 17 residues. J gave up 0 bases and V 3 bases, and 8 bases lay outside the gene matches. Germline V CDR1 and CDR2: SGDLS, YYNGEE. Written as DNA, the CDR3 is TGTGCCAGCAGCGCCCCCGGGACAGAGCCGAACACCGGGGAGCTGTTTTTT. Its translation is CASSAPGTEPNTGELFF.

The genes are TRBV5-1 and TRBJ2-1, with TRBD1 matching 11 bases. The V gene's germline CDR1 is SGHRS and CDR2 YFSETQ. Trimming cost V 4 bases and J 9 bases; bases outside gene matches: 6. The CDR3 has 14 amino acids. In nucleotides, the CDR3 is TGCGCCAGCAGCCCCGGACAGGGGGCCGGTGAGCAGTTCTTC. It is translated as CASSPGQGAGEQFF.

This chain connects TRBV3-1 (or the pseudogene TRBV3-2) to TRBJ1-1; 7 bases agree with TRBD1. The germline gives CDR1 LGHDT, CDR2 YNNKEL (reference sequence). The CDR3 extends over 14 amino acids. V was clipped by 4 bases and J by 0 bases; unmatched bases: 2. The chain's CDR3 is CASSLQGMNTEAFF. The CDR3 region has the DNA TGTGCCAGCAGCCTACAGGGGATGAACACTGAAGCTTTCTTT.

The chain links TRBV14 to TRBJ1-1; perhaps TRBD1 as D (5 bases). Trimming cost V 0 bases and J 5 bases, with 16 bases left between them. The CDR3 extends over 16 amino acids. Germline V lookup: CDR1 SGHDN, CDR2 FVKESK. The CDR3 reads CASSQEWGVVKTEAFF. CDR3 sequence (DNA): TGTGCCAGCAGCCAAGAGTGGGGGGTTGTAAAAACTGAAGCTTTCTTT.

The V and J genes are TRBV5-1 and TRBJ2-7, with TRBD1 as a possible D gene (5 bases). This CDR3 contains 15 residues. Trimming took off 4 bases at V and 5 bases at J, with 19 bases between the two ends. Germline CDR1 reads SGHRS; CDR2 reads YFSETQ. Here the CDR3 DNA reads TGCGCCAGCAGCCCTGACTGGCAGGGCGGACACGAGCAGTACTTC. This sequence encodes CASSPDWQGGHEQYF.

The CDR3 protein is CASSLGSSGNTIYF. CDR3 DNA: TGTGCCAGCAGCCTAGGGAGTTCTGGAAACACCATATATTTT. The V call is TRBV3-1 (or the pseudogene TRBV3-2), the J call TRBJ1-3; D is undetermined. The ends were cut back, 4 bases at V and 1 base at J, with 8 bases in the middle. This CDR3 is built from 14 residues. Germline V gene lookup returns CDR1 LGHDT and CDR2 YNNKEL (reference sequence).

In DNA form, the CDR3 reads TGTGCCAGCAGCTCAACAGGGGCGACGAACACTGAAGCTTTCTTT. Translated: CASSSTGATNTEAFF. The chain joins TRBV5-5 to TRBJ1-1; TRBD1 matches 7 bases. The germline gives CDR1 SGHKS, CDR2 YYEKEE (reference sequence). This CDR3 is 15 amino acids long. Trimming cost V 3 bases and J 1 base; bases outside gene matches: 6.

The rearrangement uses TRBV5-1 and TRBJ1-1, with 9 bases aligning to TRBD1. Germline lookup yields CDR1 SGHRS and CDR2 YFSETQ. The CDR3 extends over 14 amino acids. The junction had 9 bases not matched to a gene; V was cut back by 7 bases and J by 5 bases. The CDR3 reads CASGPGTGWTEAFF. The CDR3 DNA is TGCGCCAGCGGTCCCGGGACAGGGTGGACTGAAGCTTTCTTT.

This clone was recorded a few times. V gene TRBV7-9 combines with J gene TRBJ2-6; 10 bases align to TRBD1. CDR1 and CDR2 from the germline V gene are SEHNR and FQNEAQ (reference sequence). This CDR3 has 20 amino acids. After removal of 5 bases from V and 2 bases from J, the junction contained 15 bases not matched to a gene. The CDR3 reads CASSNSLTGGESPGANVLTF. The CDR3 DNA reads as TGTGCCAGCAGCAACTCCTTGACAGGGGGCGAATCACCTGGGGCCAACGTCCTGACTTTC.

The chain combines TRBV29-1 with TRBJ1-2, with D maybe TRBD1 (5 bases). Trimming took 7 bases from V and 3 from J, leaving 18 bases between them. Germline values: CDR1 SQVTM, CDR2 ANQGSEA. The CDR3 runs 14 residues. The CDR3 DNA reads as TGCAGCGCCGGCGGTGGGGGAGGAGACTATGGCTACACCTTC. Translation: CSAGGGGGDYGYTF.

This clone was seen more than once but under ten times. The V and J genes are TRBV5-1 and TRBJ1-6, with a possible D match to TRBD1 (6 bases). CDR3 length equals 13 residues. CDR1 and CDR2 (germline): SGHRS, YFSETQ. With 4 bases removed from V and 9 bases from J, the gap between germline ends came to 11 bases. CDR3 nucleotides: TGCGCCAGCAGCCCGGGACATAGTTCACCCCTCCACTTT. Translating gives CASSPGHSSPLHF.

The chain carries TRBV6-2 or TRBV6-3 and TRBJ1-5; the D gene is possibly TRBD1 (5 bases). The CDR3 runs to 14 residues. V lost 5 bases and J lost 3, with 11 bases in between. Germline CDR1 is MNHEY and CDR2 is SVGEGT. The CDR3 region has the DNA TGTGCCAGCAGTATGCAGGGTATCAATCAGCCCCAGCATTTT. Translation: CASSMQGINQPQHF.

The rearrangement uses TRBV1 and TRBJ1-1; TRBD1 is the table's D call and was not checked against the DNA. TRBV1 constitutes a pseudogene. CDR3 length: 15 amino acids. CDR3 loop: CTSSQRDRYNTEAFF. As DNA, the CDR3 is TGCACCAGCAGCCAACGGGACAGATACAACACTGAAGCTTTCTTT.

V usage is TRBV7-3 and J usage is TRBJ1-1; possible D gene TRBD1, 5 bases. Trimming removed 1 base at V and 3 bases at J, with 15 bases between. The CDR3 runs 16 residues. The germline V gene has CDR1 SGHTA and CDR2 FQGTGA. CDR3 bases: TGTGCCAGCAGCTTAAGTGGGCGGGGCCCGTACACTGAAGCTTTCTTT. Translated: CASSLSGRGPYTEAFF.

V usage is TRBV12-3 or TRBV12-4 and J usage is TRBJ2-3; tentatively, D is TRBD2 (6 bases). The V end was cut by 6 bases, the J end by 3 bases, with 7 bases between. The CDR3 is 12 amino acids. CDR3 sequence reads: CASSRGTDTQYF. The CDR3 bases are TGTGCCAGCAGCCGGGGGACAGATACGCAGTATTTT.

This chain links TRBV4-2 with TRBJ1-5; D possibly corresponds to TRBD1 (5 bases). Germline-derived CDR1 and CDR2 are LGHNA and YNFKEQ. This CDR3 region has 14 residues. The V gene lost 5 bases and the J gene lost 2 bases, with 10 bases spanning the gap. In DNA, the CDR3 is TGTGCCAGCAGCTACCAGGGTCGCAATCAGCCCCAGCATTTT. Amino acid sequence: CASSYQGRNQPQHF.

This rearrangement joins TRBV11-2 to TRBJ2-5; 14 bases are shared with TRBD2. The CDR3 totals 18 residues. CDR1 and CDR2 from the germline V gene are SGHAT and FQNNGV. The trim removed 1 base at V and 4 bases at J, leaving 8 bases unmatched. The CDR3 sequence: CASSLGATSGGAGETQYF. The CDR3 DNA is TGTGCCAGCAGCTTAGGAGCGACTAGCGGGGGGGCCGGAGAGACCCAGTACTTC.

V gene TRBV24-1 combines with J gene TRBJ2-2; D is perhaps TRBD2 (5 bases). There are 13 residues in the CDR3. The V gene lost 5 bases and the J gene lost 6 bases, with 9 bases spanning the gap. Germline lookup yields CDR1 KGHDR and CDR2 SFDVKD. In nucleotides, the CDR3 is TGTGCCACCAGTGTGTCACTAGCCGGGGAGCTGTTTTTT. Protein product: CATSVSLAGELFF.

The V call is TRBV5-1, the J call TRBJ2-3; D may be TRBD2 (6 bases). The CDR3 consists of 16 residues. V lost 0 bases to trimming and J lost 2 bases, with 13 bases between them. Germline CDR1 SGHRS, CDR2 YFSETQ. The CDR3 coding sequence is TGCGCCAGCAGCTTGGGCTCGCGGGGCTTCACAGATACGCAGTATTTT. Translation gives CASSLGSRGFTDTQYF.

This clone has only a few counts. This sequence joins TRBV24-1 and TRBJ2-2; 14 bases are a match to TRBD2. This CDR3 has 19 amino acids. Losses at the gene ends were 3 bases for V and 2 bases for J; bases not matched to a gene: 7. Germline V lookup: CDR1 KGHDR, CDR2 SFDVKD. The CDR3 loop reads CATSDPGLAGGVNTGELFF. For the CDR3, the DNA is TGTGCCACCAGTGATCCCGGACTAGCGGGGGGAGTTAACACCGGGGAGCTGTTTTTT.

The V call is TRBV11-2, the J call TRBJ1-3, with TRBD1 matching over 8 bases. The CDR3 loop spans 15 amino acids. The germline CDR1 and CDR2 sequences are SGHAT and FQNNGV. Germline trimming cut 8 bases from V and 0 bases from J; bases unmatched to any gene: 6. Written as DNA, the CDR3 is TGTGCCAGCTCTCAAGGGACAGGCTCTGGAAACACCATATATTTT. It yields the protein CASSQGTGSGNTIYF.

The chain has TRBV6-5 and TRBJ2-1; 9 bases are shared with TRBD1. The V gene end was trimmed by 8 bases and the J gene end by 7 bases; junction bases not matched to a gene: 9. CDR1 MNHEY and CDR2 SVGAGI come from the germline V gene. This CDR3 spans 14 amino acids. The DNA for the CDR3 is TGTGCCAGCCAACGGGACAGGGTTTTTAATGAGCAGTTCTTC. Protein product: CASQRDRVFNEQFF.

The V gene is TRBV5-1, the J gene TRBJ2-3, with D tentatively TRBD2 (6 bases). The CDR3 consists of 17 residues. The germline V and J ends were trimmed by 0 bases and 6 bases, with 20 bases remaining between them. Per germline, CDR1 SGHRS and CDR2 YFSETQ. The CDR3 protein is CASSLEGWRVVSDTQYF. CDR3 sequence (DNA): TGCGCCAGCAGCTTGGAAGGATGGAGGGTTGTGTCGGATACGCAGTATTTT.

The J gene is TRBJ1-6, the V gene TRBV5-1, with D tentatively TRBD1 (6 bases). The V gene's germline CDR1 is SGHRS and CDR2 YFSETQ. V was trimmed by 0 bases and J by 10 bases, leaving 11 bases between them. The CDR3 length is 14 residues. The CDR3 region has the DNA TGCGCCAGCAGCTTGGCAGGGGCTCCATCACCCCTCCACTTT. Protein sequence: CASSLAGAPSPLHF.

This chain links TRBV6-5 with TRBJ2-7; a possible D gene is TRBD2 (6 bases). CDR1 MNHEY and CDR2 SVGAGI come from the germline V gene. This CDR3 is 15 amino acids long. Trimming removed 7 bases at V and 7 bases at J, with 23 bases between. CDR3 sequence: CASNRRELGTKEQYF. The CDR3 DNA sequence: TGTGCCAGCAATCGGAGGGAATTAGGAACGAAAGAGCAGTACTTC.

Turning to this clone: Other DNA sequences of this sample code for an identical CDR3. The chain is built from TRBV2 and TRBJ1-5; D perhaps matches TRBD1 (5 bases). V lost 4 bases and J lost 7, with 11 bases in between. CDR1 SNHLY and CDR2 FYNNEI come from the germline V gene. This CDR3 is 13 amino acids long. CDR3 bases: TGTGCCAGCAGTGGTGGACAAGGCCAGCCCCAGCATTTT. Amino acids: CASSGGQGQPQHF.

The chain uses TRBV19 and TRBJ1-5; D not certain. CDR1 is LNHDA and CDR2 is SQIVND in the germline V gene (reference sequence). The germline V and J ends were trimmed by 6 bases and 3 bases, with 9 bases remaining between them. This CDR3 is built from 13 residues. The CDR3 DNA sequence: TGTGCCAGTAGGTCAGGCCTCAATCAGCCCCAGCATTTT. It yields the protein CASRSGLNQPQHF. The full variable domain, with the rest looked up from reference TRBV19 and TRBJ1-5, is DGGITQSPKYLFRKEGQNVTLSCEQNLNHDAMYWYRQDPGQGLRLIYYSQIVNDFQKGDIAEGYSVSREKKESFPLTVTSAQKNPTAFYLCASRSGLNQPQHFGDGTRLSIL.

The gene calls are TRBV7-8 and TRBJ2-7; D is undetermined. Per the germline V gene, CDR1 is SGHVS and CDR2 is FQNEAQ. The CDR3 sequence is 14 residues long. V lost 5 bases and J 2 bases, leaving 13 bases between the germline ends. The CDR3 sequence is CASSVRVSTYEQYF. The CDR3 DNA is TGTGCCAGCAGCGTCAGAGTTAGCACCTACGAGCAGTACTTC.

The chain is built from TRBV4-1 and TRBJ1-2; no reliable D call. The CDR3 contains 14 residues. Deletions cut 0 bases from V and 8 bases from J, with 13 bases between. Per germline, CDR1 MGHRA and CDR2 YSYEKL. The CDR3 region has the DNA TGCGCCAGCAGCCAAGAATTTCGGCAGGCGGGCTACACCTTC. Protein product: CASSQEFRQAGYTF.

This clone has just a few counts. The rearrangement joins TRBV28 to TRBJ1-2; 9 positions match TRBD1. Germline-derived CDR1 and CDR2 are MDHEN and SYDVKM. The CDR3 loop spans 15 amino acids. V shed 4 bases, J shed 5 bases, and the junction held 8 bases outside the gene matches. CDR3 nucleotides: TGTGCCAGCAGTTCCCCGACAGGGGGGAGGTATGGCTACACCTTC. Its translation is CASSSPTGGRYGYTF.